The T cell receptor (beta chain) described here comes from a study of blood T cell repertoires in COVID-19. About the study: COVID-19 samples from acute and convalescent phases originated in the United States, Italy and Spain.

Sequenced by immunoSEQ multiplex PCR; TCRdb stores in-frame clones only, minus some. Of approximately 63,000 clones listed, around nine tenths were seen once; the top ten hold roughly 20%. V was clipped by 0 bases and J by 6 bases; unmatched bases: 10. The CDR3 has 17 residues. Germline V gene sequence: CDR1 LGHDT, CDR2 YNNKEL (reference sequence). The sample comprised peripheral blood. This clonotype was obtained from a woman older than 75 with active COVID-19. This chain links TRBV3-1 (or the pseudogene TRBV3-2) with TRBJ2-3; 9 positions match TRBD2. CDR3 residues: CASSQDTGLAGRDTQYF. The DNA for the CDR3 is TGTGCCAGCAGCCAAGATACGGGGCTAGCGGGAAGGGATACGCAGTATTTT.